This T cell receptor (beta chain) is from a study of blood T cell repertoires in COVID-19 (dated by TCRdb to 2020 to 2022). About the study as a whole: Collaborator samples came from the United States, Italy and Spain and covered acute and convalescent phases of COVID-19. The repertoires were released in a freely available public database meant as a resource for research on the immune response to SARS-CoV-2. The material from the prospective study consisted of cDNA or gDNA derived from T cells, B-cell-depleted T cells, or PBMCs. Where available, HLA class I and class II types were obtained from metadata supplied by the sample provider rather than from assay-based typing. The dataset comprised deeply sampled blood TCRbeta repertoires from subjects exposed to, actively infected with, or recovered from COVID-19. The samples were drawn from the first 160 participants of the ongoing ImmuneRACE study and from 950 to 1,500 subjects provided by 6 global collaborators. A de-identified subject ID, COVID-19 status, age in years and sex were almost always included in the sample metadata. Beyond this particular receptor, the publication reports: The amount of clinical and demographic metadata varied by source and participant and was provided uncurated.

Turning to this clone: Its specific antigen is unknown. The sample holds no much larger clone one base away, and base qualities are not on file.

The immunoSEQ Assay, a bias-controlled multiplex PCR, was used to amplify TCRbeta CDR3 regions from genomic DNA. The authors' pipeline ran thus. Nucleated cell counts per sample were estimated from amplification of reference gene primers within the assay. To quantify the absolute abundance of each unique TCRbeta CDR3 rearrangement, sequence reads were collapsed and filtered. For each sample, productive Simpson clonality was calculated by taking the square root of Simpson's diversity index across productive rearrangements. TCRdb mirrors the immuneACCESS table, restricted to in-frame sequences. Some clones are absent from its copies; in checked studies, under half trace to an unresolved V gene, and the reason for the others is unknown. The V and J calls and the clone size are those of that table, but D and trimming were determined from the DNA. The sample table lists more than 200,000 clones, 80% of them with a count of one. The leading ten clones occupy around 4% of the sample.

The germline V and J ends show losses of 7 bases and 8 bases respectively, and no gene match explains 13 bases of the junction. The CDR3 starts with the cysteine, ends with the phenylalanine, and has 13 residues. Only the CDR3 part of the read is kept: 39 bases, read in frame from the first base. Reading the germline V gene gives CDR1 SQVTM and CDR2 ANQGSEA. Enrolling through a virtual design, the prospective study's participants ranged in age from roughly 18 to 89 years and lived across about two dozen United States geographic areas. Cohort assignment in the prospective study relied on participant-reported clinical history from a screening survey and a study questionnaire. In the prospective study, whole blood, serum and a nasopharyngeal or oropharyngeal swab were collected from each participant by mobile phlebotomists. Prospective study participants could optionally give additional blood draws and questionnaires over a roughly two-month period. Blood samples from the prospective study were shipped frozen or at room temperature prior to DNA extraction.

The sequence was obtained from a man aged 25 to 40 with acute COVID-19. The chain is encoded by TRBV29-1 joined to TRBJ1-2; TRBD1 agrees with 7 junctional bases. Material: PBMCs or T cells enriched from blood (not recorded which). The DNA sequence is as follows: TGCAGCGCCAGGGACAGTGCCGGCCGAGGCTACACCTTC. It translates to CSARDSAGRGYTF. When the CDR3 is completed using the reference TRBV29-1 and TRBJ1-2 genes on either side, the full variable domain is SAVISQKPSRDICQRGTSLTIQCQVDSQVTMMFWYRQQPGQSLTLIATANQGSEATYESGFVIDKFPISRPNLTFSTLTVSNMSPEDSSIYLCSARDSAGRGYTFGSGTRLTVV.